Listed here is a single T cell receptor (beta chain). The antigen is unknown. Here immunoSEQ multiplex PCR was the method, and the copy in TCRdb shows in-frame clones only, minus some. The sample contains a few million clones, roughly 92% of which appear only once. This sample was included in a study of shared clonotypes between healthy human individuals. General study results and limits: It was observed that around 5% of naive CD4 clonotypes were shared across a handful of donors. A limitation of the genetic and exposure-history diversity represented arose from few donors.

Germline CDR1 and CDR2: ENHRY and SYGVKD. V trimming: 7 bases; J trimming: 5 bases; junction bases outside the gene matches: 3. This CDR3 has 12 residues. Donors, without exception, were Caucasian adults residing in Nashville, Tennessee. The sequenced sample consisted of naive CD4+ T cells from PBMCs. Subset given: CD45RA+ positively selected. The receptor's source is a man between 18 and 29 years old in good health. Some clones in this sample may be carry-over from other donors' samples. The chain is built from TRBV10-3 and TRBJ2-3, with 7 nucleotides matching TRBD1. In DNA form, the CDR3 reads TGTGCCATCAAGGGGGCCTTAGATACGCAGTATTTT. Translating it yields CAIKGALDTQYF.